One sample yielded the 7 T cell receptor beta chains listed below, sequenced in a study of T cells in Graves' hyperthyroidism and ophthalmopathy. TCR beta CDR3 regions were amplified from RNA. The HTBI set primed first-round TCR CDR3 RT-PCR. TCRdb re-called the multiplex PCR reads with MiXCR, one entry per CDR3 protein. Of about 290,000 distinct CDR3 sequences in the sample, roughly 15% were seen once. Sequencing used blood. Every receptor here comes from a woman aged 50 to 60 with Graves' hyperthyroidism that later progressed to Graves' ophthalmopathy.

Many counts were recorded for this clonotype. The gene calls are TRBV5-1 and TRBJ2-7; tentative D call: TRBD1 (6 bases). Deletions cut 4 bases from V and 6 bases from J, with 11 bases between. The CDR3 is 12 amino acids. Germline CDR1 and CDR2: SGHRS and YFSETQ. The CDR3 nucleotides are TGCGCCAGCAGCGAACAGGGCAGCGAGCAGTACTTC. Translated: CASSEQGSEQYF.

This clonotype was detected ten times or more. The chain is built from TRBV28 and TRBJ2-7; D is ambiguous. Trimming cost V 3 bases and J 1 base, with 19 bases left between them. CDR3 size: 17 residues. Per the germline V gene, CDR1 is MDHEN and CDR2 is SYDVKM. The CDR3 is CASSFQIDWKPSYEQYF. The CDR3 coding sequence is TGTGCCAGCAGTTTCCAGATTGACTGGAAACCTTCCTACGAGCAGTACTTC.

The CDR3 loop is CASARSRNTGELFF. Written as DNA, the CDR3 is TGTGCCAGCGCTAGATCTCGGAACACCGGGGAGCTGTTTTTT. The chain has TRBV11-3 and TRBJ2-2; no clear D gene. CDR1 SGHNT and CDR2 YENEEA come from the germline V gene. CDR3 length: 14 amino acids. Trimming pared 8 bases from V and 1 base from J, leaving 11 bases between.

In this sample, this clonotype turned up a few times. The chain has TRBV20-1 and TRBJ2-1, with TRBD2 matching 7 bases. The length of the CDR3 is 13 residues. Germline V lookup: CDR1 DFQATT, CDR2 SNEGSKA (reference sequence). The CDR3 bases are TGCAGCTTTCCTAGCGGAACCAACAATGAGCAGTTCTTC. Protein: CSFPSGTNNEQFF.

The table lists this clonotype with many counts. This chain uses TRBV11-3 with TRBJ1-1; 9 nucleotides line up with TRBD1. The germline CDR1 and CDR2 sequences are SGHNT and YENEEA. The V segment lost 5 bases and the J segment 11 bases; nucleotides outside the gene matches: 9. The CDR3 has 13 amino acids. This CDR3 is CASSPTGGAGAFF. DNA for the CDR3: TGTGCCAGCAGCCCCACAGGGGGCGCTGGGGCTTTCTTT.

This sequence joins TRBV6-1 and TRBJ2-3; TRBD1 or TRBD2 may be the D gene (7 bases each). Deletions cut 6 bases from V and 3 bases from J, with 16 bases between. Germline V gives CDR1 MNHNS, CDR2 SASEGT. This CDR3 has 15 amino acids. DNA of the CDR3: TGTGCCAGCAGCCGACAGGGCGGGGGAACAGATACGCAGTATTTT. This sequence encodes CASSRQGGGTDTQYF.

This clonotype appeared many times. The chain couples TRBV11-2 to TRBJ1-5, with unresolved D. The CDR3 loop spans 14 amino acids. Trimming cost V 5 bases and J 0 bases, with 8 bases left between them. Germline lookup yields CDR1 SGHAT and CDR2 FQNNGV. The CDR3 protein is CASSETNSNQPQHF. The DNA of the CDR3 is TGTGCCAGCAGCGAAACTAATAGCAATCAGCCCCAGCATTTT.